This TCR beta chain comes out of a study of blood T cells in healthy people across ages. Overall study findings and caveats: Unsorted PBMC input precluded a conclusive naive versus antigen-experienced comparison. Strong correlation was found linking TCR beta diversity to naive T cell percentage.

A J-beta primer mix and a sample-barcoded 5' primer were used in a second PCR of roughly 7 to 12 cycles. One entry per CDR3 protein results from TCRdb running MiXCR on the 5' RACE reads. The table records approximately 1.5 million distinct CDR3 sequences, 35% to 45% of them present only once. This clonotype was seen more than once but under ten times. Its antigen is as yet unknown. The V gene's germline CDR1 is MNHEY and CDR2 SMNVEV (reference sequence). Trimming at V came to 3 bases and at J to 8 bases, leaving 8 bases not matched to a gene. This CDR3 region has 15 residues. The source material was blood. This sequence was found in a young woman in good health. This chain links TRBV27 with TRBJ2-1, with TRBD2 matching over 9 bases. CDR3 bases: TGTGCCAGCAGTTTGGCGGGAGGGCCCTTTGATGAGCAGTTCTTC. Protein product: CASSLAGGPFDEQFF.